This TCR beta chain stems from a study of blood T cell repertoires in COVID-19. The germline CDR1 and CDR2 sequences are SGHTA and FQGTGA. V shed 5 bases, J shed 4 bases, and the junction held 3 bases outside the gene matches. CDR3 length: 14 amino acids. The assay was immunoSEQ multiplex PCR, and TCRdb's table has in-frame clones only and misses some. The table lists about 120,000 clones, around three quarters of them singletons, with approximately 4% in the top ten. Source material: peripheral blood. The chain is built from TRBV7-3 and TRBJ2-2; 8 nucleotides agree with TRBD2. The sequence was collected from an elderly woman with acute or convalescent COVID-19. The CDR3 DNA follows: TGTGCCAGCAGCCCCGGGACTAGCACCGGGGAGCTGTTTTTT. It translates to CASSPGTSTGELFF. The variable domain in full, with the rest retrieved from reference TRBV7-3 and TRBJ2-2, is GAGVSQTPSNKVTEKGKYVELRCDPISGHTALYWYRQSLGQGPEFLIYFQGTGAADDSGLPNDRFFAVRPEGSVSTLKIQRTERGDSAVYLCASSPGTSTGELFFGEGSRLTVL.